The 9 T cell receptor beta chains in this list originate from one sample, sequenced in a study of cytomegalovirus exposure and HLA in healthy donors. 13 Jbeta primers and 60 Vbeta primers were used for the PCR. The data were produced by immunoSEQ multiplex PCR, yet TCRdb's version contains in-frame clones alone and is incomplete. Here the sample spans roughly 250,000 clones, about four fifths being singletons. Sequencing was performed on PBMCs. These receptors came from a girl aged 2 to 10 in good health and CMV-seronegative.

The rearrangement links TRBV27 to TRBJ1-5, with 7 bases aligning to TRBD1. CDR3 size: 18 residues. The germline V gene encodes CDR1 MNHEY and CDR2 SMNVEV (reference sequence). Trimming at V came to 8 bases and at J to 0 bases, leaving 16 bases not matched to a gene. The CDR3 region has the DNA TGTGCCAGCCGTGGCCGGGACAGCGGGCGATTTAGCAATCAGCCCCAGCATTTT. Translating it yields CASRGRDSGRFSNQPQHF.

V usage is TRBV6-5 and J usage is TRBJ2-1; D ambiguous. Deletions cut 5 bases from V and 6 bases from J, with 8 bases between. This CDR3 has 12 amino acids. Germline V gene lookup returns CDR1 MNHEY and CDR2 SVGAGI. The CDR3 nucleotides read TGTGCCAGCAGTCCCGCCGGCAATGAGCAGTTCTTC. It codes for CASSPAGNEQFF.

This chain links TRBV7-9 with TRBJ2-7; D gene unclear. The germline V and J ends were trimmed by 1 base and 2 bases, with 12 bases remaining between them. The CDR3 loop spans 15 amino acids. Germline loops: CDR1 SEHNR, CDR2 FQNEAQ (reference sequence). CDR3 sequence (DNA): TGTGCCAGCAGCTTAGGATCAGGTCGGACCTACGAGCAGTACTTC. Its protein is CASSLGSGRTYEQYF.

This chain connects TRBV7-9 to TRBJ2-1; 10 bases match TRBD2. The V gene end was trimmed by 5 bases and the J gene end by 0 bases; junction bases not matched to a gene: 10. The CDR3 runs to 18 residues. Germline V gives CDR1 SEHNR, CDR2 FQNEAQ (reference sequence). CDR3 nucleotide sequence: TGTGCCAGCAGCCAGGAACAACTAGCGGGGAGCTCCTACAATGAGCAGTTCTTC. Translation gives CASSQEQLAGSSYNEQFF.

The chain combines TRBV6-6 with TRBJ1-5; D is unresolved. CDR1 MNHNY and CDR2 SVGAGI come from the germline V gene (reference sequence). This CDR3 contains 13 residues. Between the trimmed V and J ends, which lost 6 bases and 9 bases, there was a span of 15 bases. CDR3 DNA: TGTGCCAGCAGCGATGACCGCCAGCGGCCCCAGCATTTT. Amino acids: CASSDDRQRPQHF.

This clone was seen a few times. V and J are TRBV7-9 and TRBJ2-5; 7 nucleotides match TRBD1. Per germline, CDR1 SEHNR and CDR2 FQNEAQ (reference sequence). This CDR3 is 16 amino acids long. Trimming took 3 bases from V and 3 from J; bases not matched to a gene: 10. As DNA, the CDR3 is TGTGCCAGCAGCTTCAATCCTAAACAGGGGAAAGAGACCCAGTACTTC. Translated: CASSFNPKQGKETQYF.

The table lists this clone with a count of one. J is TRBJ1-6 and V is TRBV5-1; TRBD1 matches at 7 bases. This CDR3 region has 13 residues. Germline CDR1 and CDR2: SGHRS and YFSETQ. Trimming at V came to 4 bases and at J to 10 bases, leaving 5 bases not matched to a gene. DNA of the CDR3: TGCGCCAGCAGCGACAGGGTGGGATCACCCCTCCACTTT. Encoded protein: CASSDRVGSPLHF.

A note on this clone: Sequence at one end of the junction differs from germline and may be a read error. This chain joins TRBV19 and TRBJ1-1, with no clear D. The CDR3 has 16 amino acids. Germline CDR1 LNHDA, CDR2 SQIVND (reference sequence). CDR3 in DNA: TGTGCCAGTAGACCTCGACATAGTATCAGAGTCCGCACGGTGAAGTTT. It translates to CASRPRHSIRVRTVKF.

This clone has more than one count but fewer than ten. The V call is TRBV7-6, the J call TRBJ2-1, with D maybe TRBD1 (6 bases). Trimming took 4 bases from V and 4 from J, leaving 17 bases between them. The CDR3 covers 16 residues. Germline CDR1 and CDR2: SGHVS and FNYEAQ. For the CDR3, the DNA is TGTGCCAGCAGCTACGCAGGGGCCAGAGGGTACAATGAGCAGTTCTTC. It translates to CASSYAGARGYNEQFF.